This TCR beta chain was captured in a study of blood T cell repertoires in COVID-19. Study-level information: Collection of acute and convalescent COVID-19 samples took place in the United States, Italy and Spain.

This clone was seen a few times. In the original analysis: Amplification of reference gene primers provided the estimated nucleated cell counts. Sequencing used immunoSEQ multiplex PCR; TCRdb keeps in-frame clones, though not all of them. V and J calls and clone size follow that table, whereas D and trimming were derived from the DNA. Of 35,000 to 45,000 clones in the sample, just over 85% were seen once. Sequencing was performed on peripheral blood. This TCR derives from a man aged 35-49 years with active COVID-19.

The CDR3 reads CASSLDSGSADTQYF. The CDR3, as DNA: TGCGCCAGCAGTCTCGATAGCGGTAGTGCAGATACGCAGTATTTT. The chain links TRBV23-1 to TRBJ2-3; D may be TRBD2 (6 bases). TRBV23-1 falls under the ORF class, with uncertain function. CDR3 size: 15 residues. Trimming removed 4 bases at V and 4 bases at J, with 15 bases between.